This T cell receptor beta chain originates from a study of human T cells and chemical hapten exposure. Time point denoted: pre-sensitization, week 0. Specified treatment: therapeutic diphenylcyclopropenone sensitization with weekly scalp DPC. Every donor had alopecia and was 18 to 70 years old; all were suitable for DPC. The authors extracted total RNA from unfractionated whole blood. CDR3 length: 16 residues. Trimming cost V 2 bases and J 2 bases, with 13 bases left between them. Germline lookup yields CDR1 MDHEN and CDR2 SYDVKM. This clonotype was seen ten or more times. TCRdb reanalysed the RACE reads using MiXCR and keeps one entry per CDR3 protein. This table holds over 70,000 distinct CDR3 sequences, around 15% found once.

The origin of this receptor is a woman in her forties or fifties with alopecia areata. Some clones in this sample may be carry-over from other donors' samples. The chain joins TRBV28 to TRBJ1-5; tentative D call: TRBD1 (5 bases). The sample in question was whole blood, obtained in connection with sensitization to the hapten diphenylcyclopropenone (DPC). This CDR3 is CASSLRGVGGNQPQHF. CDR3 nucleotides: TGTGCCAGCAGTTTAAGAGGGGTAGGTGGCAATCAGCCCCAGCATTTT.